This T cell receptor (beta chain) is from a study of T cells in Graves' hyperthyroidism and ophthalmopathy. The study, taken as a whole, reports: Classification by a 13 V-J model distinguished ophthalmopathy from stable hyperthyroidism.

Researchers amplified the TCR beta CDR3 regions from RNA transcripts. HTBI primers were employed in a first-round RT-PCR of the TCR CDR3. TCRdb ran MiXCR on the multiplex PCR reads and lists one entry per CDR3 protein. The sample has hundreds of thousands of distinct CDR3 sequences; around 15% are singletons. Researchers defined stable Graves' hyperthyroidism as no ophthalmopathy progression within 18 months. Orbital computed tomography and thyroid ultrasound, together with serum TRAb and thyroxine and clinical symptoms, were used for diagnoses. The authors took PBMCs from 10 ml fresh peripheral blood. The CDR3 spans 16 residues. Germline V gene lookup returns CDR1 GTSNPN and CDR2 SVGIG (reference sequence). This clonotype was seen only once. Its specificity is unknown. This clone may be a read error of a much larger clone one base away.

The sequence was obtained from a woman in her twenties or thirties with Graves' hyperthyroidism. The sample comprised blood. The chain has TRBV30 and TRBJ2-7; TRBD2 matches at 10 bases. DNA for the CDR3: TGTGCTCCAATGACCGGGACTAGCGTTTACTCCCACGAGCAGTACTTC. Translated, it gives CAPMTGTSVYSHEQYF.